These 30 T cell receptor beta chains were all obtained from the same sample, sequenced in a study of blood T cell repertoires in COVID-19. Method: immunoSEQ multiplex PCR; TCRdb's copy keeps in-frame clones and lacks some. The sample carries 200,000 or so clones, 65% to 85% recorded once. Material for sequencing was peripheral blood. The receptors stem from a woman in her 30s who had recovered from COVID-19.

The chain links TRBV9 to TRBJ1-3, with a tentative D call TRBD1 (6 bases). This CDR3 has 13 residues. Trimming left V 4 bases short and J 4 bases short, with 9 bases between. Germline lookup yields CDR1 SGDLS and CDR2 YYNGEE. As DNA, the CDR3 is TGTGCCAGCAGCCCAGGACAGGGAAACACCATATATTTT. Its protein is CASSPGQGNTIYF. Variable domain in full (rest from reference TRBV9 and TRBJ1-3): DSGVTQTPKHLITATGQRVTLRCSPRSGDLSVYWYQQSLDQGLQFLIQYYNGEERAKGNILERFSAQQFPDLHSELNLSSLELGDSALYFCASSPGQGNTIYFGEGSWLTVV.

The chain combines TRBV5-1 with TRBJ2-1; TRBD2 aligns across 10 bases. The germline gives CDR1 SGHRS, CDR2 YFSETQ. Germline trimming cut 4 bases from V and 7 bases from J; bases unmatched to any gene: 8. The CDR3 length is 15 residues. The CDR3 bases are TGCGCCAGCAGCCCGCTAGCGGGAGTACGAAATGAGCAGTTCTTC. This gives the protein CASSPLAGVRNEQFF.

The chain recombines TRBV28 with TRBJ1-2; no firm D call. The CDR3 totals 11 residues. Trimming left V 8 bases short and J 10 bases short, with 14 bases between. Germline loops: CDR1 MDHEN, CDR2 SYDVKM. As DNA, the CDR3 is TGTGCCAGCGCACGGGCGGGGTTCTACACCTTC. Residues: CASARAGFYTF.

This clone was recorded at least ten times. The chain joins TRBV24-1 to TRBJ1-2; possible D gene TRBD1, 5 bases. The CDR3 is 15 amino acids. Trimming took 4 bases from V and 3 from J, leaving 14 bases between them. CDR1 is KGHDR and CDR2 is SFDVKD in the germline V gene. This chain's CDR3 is CATSEAGRGDYGYTF. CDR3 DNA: TGTGCCACCAGTGAGGCAGGGAGGGGAGACTATGGCTACACCTTC.

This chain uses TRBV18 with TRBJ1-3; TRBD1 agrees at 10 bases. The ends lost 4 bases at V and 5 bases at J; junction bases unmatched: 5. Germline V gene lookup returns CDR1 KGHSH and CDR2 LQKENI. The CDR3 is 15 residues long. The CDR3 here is CASSQDRGRRNTIYF. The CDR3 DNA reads TGTGCCAGCTCACAAGACAGGGGGCGAAGAAACACCATATATTTT. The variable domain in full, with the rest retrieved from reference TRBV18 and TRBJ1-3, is NAGVMQNPRHLVRRRGQEARLRCSPMKGHSHVYWYRQLPEEGLKFMVYLQKENIIDESGMPKERFSAEFPKEGPSILRIQQVVRGDSAAYFCASSQDRGRRNTIYFGEGSWLTVV.

CDR3 sequence: CASSAVTRHLYNEQFF. In nucleotides, the CDR3 is TGTGCCAGCAGCGCCGTGACACGGCATCTATACAATGAGCAGTTCTTC. The chain employs TRBV5-6 and TRBJ2-1, with D hard to call. Germline lookup yields CDR1 SGHDT and CDR2 YYEEEE. This CDR3 spans 16 amino acids. V lost 4 bases and J lost 4, with 18 bases in between.

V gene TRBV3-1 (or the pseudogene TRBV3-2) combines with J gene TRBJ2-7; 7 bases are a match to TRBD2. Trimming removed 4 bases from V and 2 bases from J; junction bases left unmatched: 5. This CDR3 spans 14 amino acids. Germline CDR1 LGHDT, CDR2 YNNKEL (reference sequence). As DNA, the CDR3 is TGTGCCAGCAGCCGATCCGGGACTACCTACGAGCAGTACTTC. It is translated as CASSRSGTTYEQYF.

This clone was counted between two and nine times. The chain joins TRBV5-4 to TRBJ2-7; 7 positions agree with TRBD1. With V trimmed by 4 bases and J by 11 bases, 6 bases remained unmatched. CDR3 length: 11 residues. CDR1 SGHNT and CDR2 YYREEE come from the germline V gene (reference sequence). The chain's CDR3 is CASSVTGIEYF. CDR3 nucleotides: TGTGCCAGCAGCGTGACAGGGATCGAGTACTTC.

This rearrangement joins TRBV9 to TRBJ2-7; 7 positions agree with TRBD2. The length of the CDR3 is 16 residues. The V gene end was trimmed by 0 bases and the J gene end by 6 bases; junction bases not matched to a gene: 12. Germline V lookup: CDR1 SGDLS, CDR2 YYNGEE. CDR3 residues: CASSVGAGVVSGEQYF. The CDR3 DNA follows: TGTGCCAGCAGCGTAGGGGCGGGAGTCGTTTCCGGCGAGCAGTACTTC.

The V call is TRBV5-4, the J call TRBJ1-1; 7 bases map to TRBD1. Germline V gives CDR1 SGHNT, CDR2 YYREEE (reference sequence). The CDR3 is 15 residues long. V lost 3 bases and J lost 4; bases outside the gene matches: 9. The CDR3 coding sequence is TGTGCCAGCAGCTGGATGACAGGGCAGGGCACTGAAGCTTTCTTT. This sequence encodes CASSWMTGQGTEAFF.

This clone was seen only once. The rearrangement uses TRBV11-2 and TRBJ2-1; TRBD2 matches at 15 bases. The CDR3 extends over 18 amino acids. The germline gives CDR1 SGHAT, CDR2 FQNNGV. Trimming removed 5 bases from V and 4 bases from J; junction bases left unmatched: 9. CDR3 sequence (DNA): TGTGCCAGCAGCCCCTGGACTAGCGGGAGGGCCGGGTACAATGAGCAGTTCTTC. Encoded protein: CASSPWTSGRAGYNEQFF.

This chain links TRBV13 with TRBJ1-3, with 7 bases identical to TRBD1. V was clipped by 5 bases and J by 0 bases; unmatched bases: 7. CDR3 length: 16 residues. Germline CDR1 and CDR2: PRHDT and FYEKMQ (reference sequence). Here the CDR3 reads CASSMRGQSSGNTIYF. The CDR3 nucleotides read TGTGCCAGCAGCATGCGGGGACAGTCCTCTGGAAACACCATATATTTT.

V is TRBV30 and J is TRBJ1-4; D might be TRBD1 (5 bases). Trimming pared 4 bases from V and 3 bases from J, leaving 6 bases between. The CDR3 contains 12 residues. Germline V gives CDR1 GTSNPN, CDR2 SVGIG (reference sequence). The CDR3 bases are TGTGCCTGGACAGGGTCTAATGAAAAACTGTTTTTT. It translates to CAWTGSNEKLFF. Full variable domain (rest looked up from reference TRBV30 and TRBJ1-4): SQTIHQWPATLVQPVGSPLSLECTVEGTSNPNLYWYRQAAGRGLQLLFYSVGIGQISSEVPQNLSASRPQDRQFILSSKKLLLSDSGFYLCAWTGSNEKLFFGSGTQLSVL.

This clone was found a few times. CDR3 sequence: CASSSDREGETQYF. In DNA form, the CDR3 reads TGTGCCAGCAGCTCCGACAGGGAAGGGGAGACCCAGTACTTC. The chain employs TRBV28 and TRBJ2-5; 7 nucleotides agree with TRBD1. The CDR3 is 14 residues long. Trimming cost V 6 bases and J 5 bases; bases outside gene matches: 9. Germline loops: CDR1 MDHEN, CDR2 SYDVKM.

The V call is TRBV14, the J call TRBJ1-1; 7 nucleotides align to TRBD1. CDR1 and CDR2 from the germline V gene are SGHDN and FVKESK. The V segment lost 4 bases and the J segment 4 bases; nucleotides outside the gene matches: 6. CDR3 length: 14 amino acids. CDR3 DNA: TGTGCCAGCAGCCGGTCTAACAGGGGCACTGAAGCTTTCTTT. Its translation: CASSRSNRGTEAFF. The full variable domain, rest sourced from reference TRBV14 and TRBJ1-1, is EAGVTQFPSHSVIEKGQTVTLRCDPISGHDNLYWYRRVMGKEIKFLLHFVKESKQDESGMPNNRFLAERTGGTYSTLKVQPAELEDSGVYFCASSRSNRGTEAFFGQGTRLTVV.

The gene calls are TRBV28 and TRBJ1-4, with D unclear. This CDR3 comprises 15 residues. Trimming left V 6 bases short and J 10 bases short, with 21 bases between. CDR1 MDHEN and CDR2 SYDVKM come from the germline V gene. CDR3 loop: CASSLSRTRSAKLFF. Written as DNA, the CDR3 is TGTGCCAGCAGCTTAAGCCGGACTAGAAGTGCAAAACTGTTTTTT.

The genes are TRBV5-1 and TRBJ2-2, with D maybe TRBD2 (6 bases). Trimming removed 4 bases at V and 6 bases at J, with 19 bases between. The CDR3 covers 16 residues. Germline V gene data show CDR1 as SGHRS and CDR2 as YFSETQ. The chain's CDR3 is CASSETAGNSAGELFF. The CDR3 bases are TGCGCCAGCAGCGAGACGGCGGGAAATTCGGCCGGGGAGCTGTTTTTT.

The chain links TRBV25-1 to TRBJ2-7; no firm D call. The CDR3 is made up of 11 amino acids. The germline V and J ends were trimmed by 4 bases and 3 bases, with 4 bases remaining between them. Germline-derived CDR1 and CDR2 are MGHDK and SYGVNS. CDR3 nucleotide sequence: TGTGCCAGCAGTGGCGTCTACGAGCAGTACTTC. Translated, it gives CASSGVYEQYF.

CDR3: CASSSLTGGENSPLHF. The CDR3 DNA follows: TGTGCCAGCAGTTCCTTGACAGGGGGCGAGAATTCACCCCTCCACTTT. The chain couples TRBV6-5 to TRBJ1-6; 10 nucleotides align to TRBD1. Germline CDR1 reads MNHEY; CDR2 reads SVGAGI. V was clipped by 4 bases and J by 7 bases; unmatched bases: 7. CDR3 length: 16 amino acids.

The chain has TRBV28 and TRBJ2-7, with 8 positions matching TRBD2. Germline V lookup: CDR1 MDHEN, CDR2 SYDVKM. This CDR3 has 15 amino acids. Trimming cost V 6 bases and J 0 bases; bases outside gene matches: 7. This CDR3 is CASSPLSGTSYEQYF. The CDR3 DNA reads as TGTGCCAGCAGCCCTCTTAGCGGGACCTCCTACGAGCAGTACTTC.

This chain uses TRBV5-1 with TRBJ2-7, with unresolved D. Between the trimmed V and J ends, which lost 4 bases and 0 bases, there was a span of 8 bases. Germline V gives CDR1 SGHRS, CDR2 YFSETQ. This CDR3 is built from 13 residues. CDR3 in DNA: TGCGCCAGCAGCAGCCGGAGCTCCTACGAGCAGTACTTC. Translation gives CASSSRSSYEQYF.

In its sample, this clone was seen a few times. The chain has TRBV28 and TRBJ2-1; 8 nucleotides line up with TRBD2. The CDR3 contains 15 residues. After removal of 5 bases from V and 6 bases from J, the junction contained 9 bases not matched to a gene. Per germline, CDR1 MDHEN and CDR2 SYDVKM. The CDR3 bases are TGTGCCAGCAGTCGCGCGGGAGGCCAGTCCAATGAGCAGTTCTTC. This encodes CASSRAGGQSNEQFF.

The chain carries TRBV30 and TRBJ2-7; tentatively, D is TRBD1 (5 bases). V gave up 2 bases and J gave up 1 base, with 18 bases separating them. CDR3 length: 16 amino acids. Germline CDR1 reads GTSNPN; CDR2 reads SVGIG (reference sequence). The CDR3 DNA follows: TGTGCCTGGAGTTCATTTACAGGCCAACCTTCCTACGAGCAGTACTTC. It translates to CAWSSFTGQPSYEQYF.

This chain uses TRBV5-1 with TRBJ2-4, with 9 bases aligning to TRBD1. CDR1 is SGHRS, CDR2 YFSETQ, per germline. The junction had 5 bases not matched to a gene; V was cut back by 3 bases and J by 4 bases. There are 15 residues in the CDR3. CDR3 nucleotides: TGCGCCAGCAGCTCGGTGGACAGGGGAAAAAACATTCAGTACTTC. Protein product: CASSSVDRGKNIQYF.

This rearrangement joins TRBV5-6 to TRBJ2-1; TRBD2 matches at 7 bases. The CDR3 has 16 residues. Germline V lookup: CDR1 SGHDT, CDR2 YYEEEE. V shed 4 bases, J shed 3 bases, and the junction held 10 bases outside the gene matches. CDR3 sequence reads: CASSQPLGRIYNEQFF. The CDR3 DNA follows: TGTGCCAGCAGCCAACCACTCGGGAGGATCTACAATGAGCAGTTCTTC. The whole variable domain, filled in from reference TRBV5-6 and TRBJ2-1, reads DAGVTQSPTHLIKTRGQQVTLRCSPKSGHDTVSWYQQALGQGPQFIFQYYEEEERQRGNFPDRFSGHQFPNYSSELNVNALLLGDSALYLCASSQPLGRIYNEQFFGPGTRLTVL.

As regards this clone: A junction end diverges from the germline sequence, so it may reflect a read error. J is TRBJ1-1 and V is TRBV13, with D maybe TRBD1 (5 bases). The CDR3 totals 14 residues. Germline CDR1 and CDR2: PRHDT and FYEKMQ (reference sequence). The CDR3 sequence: CASSLGEGWPEAFF. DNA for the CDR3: TGTGCCAGCAGTTTAGGGGAGGGCTGGCCTGAAGCTTTCTTT.

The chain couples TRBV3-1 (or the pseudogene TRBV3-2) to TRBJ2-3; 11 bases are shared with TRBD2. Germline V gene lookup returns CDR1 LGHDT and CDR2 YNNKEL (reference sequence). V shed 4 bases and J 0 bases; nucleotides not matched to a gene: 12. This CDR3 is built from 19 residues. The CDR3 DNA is TGTGCCAGCAGCCCCCGACTAGCGGGGTTATATTCTAGCACAGATACGCAGTATTTT. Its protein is CASSPRLAGLYSSTDTQYF.

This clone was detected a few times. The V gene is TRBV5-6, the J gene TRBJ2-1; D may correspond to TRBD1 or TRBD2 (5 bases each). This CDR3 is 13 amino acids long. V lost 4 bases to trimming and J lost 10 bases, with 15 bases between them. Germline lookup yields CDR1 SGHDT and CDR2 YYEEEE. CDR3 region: CASSVGRSGEQFF. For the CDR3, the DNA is TGTGCCAGCAGCGTGGGACGGTCGGGGGAGCAGTTCTTC.

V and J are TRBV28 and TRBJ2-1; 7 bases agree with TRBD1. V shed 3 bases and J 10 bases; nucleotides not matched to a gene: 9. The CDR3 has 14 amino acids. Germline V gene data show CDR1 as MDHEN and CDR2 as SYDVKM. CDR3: CASSLSTGLREQFF. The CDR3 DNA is TGTGCCAGCAGTTTGTCGACAGGGTTGAGGGAGCAGTTCTTC.

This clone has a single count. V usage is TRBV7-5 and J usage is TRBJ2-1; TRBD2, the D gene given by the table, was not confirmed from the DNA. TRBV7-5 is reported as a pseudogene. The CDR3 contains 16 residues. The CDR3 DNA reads TGTGCCAGAACATTGCCGGGAGATAAACCCTACAATGAGCAGTTCTTC. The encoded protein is CARTLPGDKPYNEQFF.